Below, 13 T cell receptor beta chains from the same sample are listed, as sequenced in a study of shared clonotypes between healthy human individuals. TCRdb keeps only in-frame clones here, not all; method: immunoSEQ multiplex PCR. The sample lists 2 million to 3 million clones; 80% to 95% were seen once. The sequenced sample consisted of naive CD4+ T cells from PBMCs. Subset in this sample: CD45RA+ positively selected. These receptors came from a young man in good health. Some clones in this sample may be carry-over from other donors' samples.

Points on this clone: Other DNA sequences from this sample encode an identical CDR3 as well. The rearrangement uses TRBV5-1 and TRBJ2-7; TRBD1 is a possible D gene (7 bases). The ends were cut back, 0 bases at V and 5 bases at J, with 12 bases in the middle. This CDR3 has 14 residues. Germline assignment: CDR1 SGHRS and CDR2 YFSETQ. CDR3 nucleotides: TGCGCCAGCAGCTTGGGACAGGGAGGAGACGAGCAGTACTTC. Protein sequence: CASSLGQGGDEQYF.

The genes are TRBV5-4 and TRBJ1-2, with D maybe TRBD1 (6 bases). The germline V and J ends were trimmed by 6 bases and 5 bases, with 17 bases remaining between them. Per the germline V gene, CDR1 is SGHNT and CDR2 is YYREEE (reference sequence). This CDR3 is 14 amino acids long. CDR3 coding DNA: TGTGCCAGCACGCTGGGAGGGGGAGGATATGGCTACACCTTC. Encoded protein: CASTLGGGGYGYTF.

This clone has a handful of counts. The CDR3 coding sequence is TGTGCCAGCAGCCGCAGTTCTAGAGGGGGCGAGCAGTACTTC. Amino acids: CASSRSSRGGEQYF. V is TRBV7-9 and J is TRBJ2-7, with D maybe TRBD1 (6 bases). CDR3 length equals 14 residues. V lost 5 bases to trimming and J lost 6 bases, with 17 bases between them. Looked up from germline, CDR1 is SEHNR and CDR2 is FQNEAQ (reference sequence). The full variable domain, with the rest looked up from reference TRBV7-9 and TRBJ2-7, is DTGVSQNPRHKITKRGQNVTFRCDPISEHNRLYWYRQTLGQGPEFLTYFQNEAQLEKSRLLSDRFSAERPKGSFSTLEIQRTEQGDSAMYLCASSRSSRGGEQYFGPGTRLTVT.

The CDR3 coding sequence is TGTGCCAGCAGCTCATCTAAAGCGGGAGTAACAGATACGCAGTATTTT. This sequence encodes CASSSSKAGVTDTQYF. The gene calls are TRBV7-2 and TRBJ2-3, with 8 bases matching TRBD2. Trimming cost V 4 bases and J 3 bases; bases outside gene matches: 9. The CDR3 sequence is 16 residues long. Germline assignment: CDR1 SGHTA and CDR2 FQGNSA.

The chain combines TRBV7-6 with TRBJ1-4; the match to TRBD1 covers 10 bases. V lost 5 bases, J lost 2 bases, and 14 bases stayed unmatched. The germline CDR1 and CDR2 sequences are SGHVS and FNYEAQ. The CDR3 spans 19 residues. The CDR3 loop reads CASSPATGGPPATNEKLFF. CDR3 coding DNA: TGTGCCAGCAGCCCCGCGACAGGGGGCCCGCCGGCGACTAATGAAAAACTGTTTTTT.

V is TRBV5-5 and J is TRBJ2-7; 9 bases match TRBD1. This CDR3 comprises 15 residues. The V and J ends lost 0 bases and 4 bases, in that order; junction bases with no gene match: 5. Germline assignment: CDR1 SGHKS and CDR2 YYEKEE (reference sequence). The CDR3 is CASSLVGTGPYEQYF. Here the CDR3 DNA reads TGTGCCAGCAGCTTGGTAGGGACAGGGCCATACGAGCAGTACTTC.

The rearrangement links TRBV19 to TRBJ2-7; TRBD2 agrees at 7 bases. Germline CDR1 is LNHDA and CDR2 is SQIVND (reference sequence). Trimming took 7 bases from V and 7 from J; bases not matched to a gene: 13. This CDR3 region has 14 residues. The CDR3 reads CASTLLWREWEQYF. CDR3 coding DNA: TGTGCCAGTACCTTACTATGGCGGGAGTGGGAGCAGTACTTC.

The chain couples TRBV10-3 to TRBJ1-5; 10 bases are shared with TRBD1. From germline, CDR1 is ENHRY and CDR2 SYGVKD. With V trimmed by 1 base and J by 4 bases, 1 base remained unmatched. CDR3 length: 15 amino acids. The CDR3: CAISEWDRGNQPQHF. CDR3 sequence (DNA): TGTGCCATCAGTGAGTGGGACAGGGGAAATCAGCCCCAGCATTTT.

The chain employs TRBV7-8 and TRBJ2-1; no reliable D call. Germline CDR1 SGHVS, CDR2 FQNEAQ. Trimming pared 0 bases from V and 7 bases from J, leaving 7 bases between. This CDR3 spans 13 amino acids. This CDR3 is CASSLARTNEQFF. DNA of the CDR3: TGTGCCAGCAGCTTAGCTAGAACTAATGAGCAGTTCTTC.

This chain joins TRBV29-1 and TRBJ2-3; D perhaps matches TRBD1 (5 bases). The CDR3 length is 15 residues. Trimming pared 4 bases from V and 2 bases from J, leaving 16 bases between. Per the germline V gene, CDR1 is SQVTM and CDR2 is ANQGSEA. The CDR3: CSVALQGAFTDTQYF. CDR3 nucleotide sequence: TGCAGCGTTGCTCTACAAGGGGCATTCACAGATACGCAGTATTTT.

The chain carries TRBV5-1 and TRBJ2-3, with D perhaps matching TRBD2 (6 bases). Germline V CDR1 and CDR2: SGHRS, YFSETQ. Trimming cost V 1 base and J 0 bases, with 9 bases left between them. CDR3 length equals 15 residues. CDR3 protein: CASSLSGESTDTQYF. CDR3 DNA sequence: TGCGCCAGCAGCTTGTCGGGGGAAAGCACAGATACGCAGTATTTT. Complete variable domain (other parts from reference TRBV5-1 and TRBJ2-3): KAGVTQTPRYLIKTRGQQVTLSCSPISGHRSVSWYQQTPGQGLQFLFEYFSETQRNKGNFPGRFSGRQFSNSRSEMNVSTLELGDSALYLCASSLSGESTDTQYFGPGTRLTVL.

The chain combines TRBV7-2 with TRBJ1-2, with 9 nucleotides matching TRBD1. The germline gives CDR1 SGHTA, CDR2 FQGNSA. V shed 5 bases, J shed 10 bases, and the junction held 8 bases outside the gene matches. This CDR3 region has 13 residues. The CDR3 nucleotides read TGTGCCAGCAGCCCCGGGACAGGGCCCTACTACACCTTC. Encoded protein: CASSPGTGPYYTF.

A note on this clone: Other DNA sequences from this sample encode an identical CDR3 as well. V gene TRBV5-1 combines with J gene TRBJ2-1, with TRBD2 identical over 10 bases. The V gene's germline CDR1 is SGHRS and CDR2 YFSETQ. The length of the CDR3 is 14 residues. Trimming cost V 3 bases and J 7 bases; bases outside gene matches: 4. CDR3 nucleotides: TGCGCCAGCAGCTCCCTAGCGGGAGTGAATGAGCAGTTCTTC. Its protein is CASSSLAGVNEQFF.